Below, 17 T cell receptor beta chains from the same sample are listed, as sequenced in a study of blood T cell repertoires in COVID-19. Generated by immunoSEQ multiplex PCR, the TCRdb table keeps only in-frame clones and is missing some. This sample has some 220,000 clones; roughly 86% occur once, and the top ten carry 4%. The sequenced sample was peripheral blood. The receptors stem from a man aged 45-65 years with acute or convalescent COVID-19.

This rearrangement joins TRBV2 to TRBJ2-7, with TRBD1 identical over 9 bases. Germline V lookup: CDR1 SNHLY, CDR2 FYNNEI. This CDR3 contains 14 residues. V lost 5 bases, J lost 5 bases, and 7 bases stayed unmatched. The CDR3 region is CASSFRDRDNEQYF. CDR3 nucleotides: TGTGCCAGCAGTTTCCGGGACAGGGACAACGAGCAGTACTTC.

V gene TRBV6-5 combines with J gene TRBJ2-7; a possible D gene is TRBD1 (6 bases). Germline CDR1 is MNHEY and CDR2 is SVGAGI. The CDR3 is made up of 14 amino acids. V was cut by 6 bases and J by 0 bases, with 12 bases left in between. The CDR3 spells CASSRGLSSYEQYF. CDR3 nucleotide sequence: TGTGCCAGCAGCAGGGGCCTGAGCTCCTACGAGCAGTACTTC.

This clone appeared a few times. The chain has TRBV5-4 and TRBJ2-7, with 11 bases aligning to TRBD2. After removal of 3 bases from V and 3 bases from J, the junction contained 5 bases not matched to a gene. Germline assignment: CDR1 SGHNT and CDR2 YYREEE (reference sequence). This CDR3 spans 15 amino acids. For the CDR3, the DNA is TGTGCCAGCAGCTGGGGCGGGACTAGCGGCTACGAGCAGTACTTC. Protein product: CASSWGGTSGYEQYF.

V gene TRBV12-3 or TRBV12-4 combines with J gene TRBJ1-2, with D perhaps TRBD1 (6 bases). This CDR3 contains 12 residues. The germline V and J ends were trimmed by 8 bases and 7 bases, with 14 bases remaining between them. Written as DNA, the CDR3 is TGTGCCAGCCATGGGGGGGCGGGTGGCTACACCTTC. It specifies CASHGGAGGYTF.

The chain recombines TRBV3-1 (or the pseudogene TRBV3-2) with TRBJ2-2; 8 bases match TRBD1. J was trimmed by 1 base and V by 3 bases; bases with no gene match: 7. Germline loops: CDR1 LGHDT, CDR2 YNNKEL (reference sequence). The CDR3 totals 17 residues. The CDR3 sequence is CASSHIWGTGNTGELFF. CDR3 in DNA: TGTGCCAGCAGCCACATCTGGGGGACAGGGAACACCGGGGAGCTGTTTTTT.

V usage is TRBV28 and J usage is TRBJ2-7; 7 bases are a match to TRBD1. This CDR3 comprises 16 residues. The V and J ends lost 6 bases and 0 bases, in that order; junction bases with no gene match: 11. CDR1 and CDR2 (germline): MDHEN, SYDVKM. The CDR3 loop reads CASSLESGGNSYEQYF. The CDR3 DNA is TGTGCCAGCAGCTTAGAATCAGGGGGTAACTCCTACGAGCAGTACTTC.

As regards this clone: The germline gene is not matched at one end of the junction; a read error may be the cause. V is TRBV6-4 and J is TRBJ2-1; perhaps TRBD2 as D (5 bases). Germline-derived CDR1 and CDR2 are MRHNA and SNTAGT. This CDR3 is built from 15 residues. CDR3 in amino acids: CASSERANSHNEQFF. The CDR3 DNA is TGTGCCAGCAGTGAGAGGGCTAACTCCCACAATGAGCAGTTCTTC.

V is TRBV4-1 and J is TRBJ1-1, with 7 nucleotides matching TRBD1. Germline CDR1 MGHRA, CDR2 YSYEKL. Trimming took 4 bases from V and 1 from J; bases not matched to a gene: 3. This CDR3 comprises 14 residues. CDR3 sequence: CASSRDSPNTEAFF. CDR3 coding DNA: TGCGCCAGCAGCCGGGACAGCCCGAACACTGAAGCTTTCTTT.

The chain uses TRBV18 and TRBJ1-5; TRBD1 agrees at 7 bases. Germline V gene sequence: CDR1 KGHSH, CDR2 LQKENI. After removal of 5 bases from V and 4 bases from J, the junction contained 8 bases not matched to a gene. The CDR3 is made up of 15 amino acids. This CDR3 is CASSKETGENQPQHF. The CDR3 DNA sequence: TGTGCCAGCTCAAAGGAAACAGGGGAAAATCAGCCCCAGCATTTT.

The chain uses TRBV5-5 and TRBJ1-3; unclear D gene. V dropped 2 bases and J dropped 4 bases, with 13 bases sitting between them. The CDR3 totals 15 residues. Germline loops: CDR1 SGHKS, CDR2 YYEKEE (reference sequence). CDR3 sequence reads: CASSFLQMSGNTIYF. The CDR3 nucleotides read TGTGCCAGCAGCTTCCTCCAGATGTCGGGAAACACCATATATTTT. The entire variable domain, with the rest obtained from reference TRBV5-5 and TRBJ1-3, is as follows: DAGVTQSPTHLIKTRGQQVTLRCSPISGHKSVSWYQQVLGQGPQFIFQYYEKEERGRGNFPDRFSARQFPNYSSELNVNALLLGDSALYLCASSFLQMSGNTIYFGEGSWLTVV.

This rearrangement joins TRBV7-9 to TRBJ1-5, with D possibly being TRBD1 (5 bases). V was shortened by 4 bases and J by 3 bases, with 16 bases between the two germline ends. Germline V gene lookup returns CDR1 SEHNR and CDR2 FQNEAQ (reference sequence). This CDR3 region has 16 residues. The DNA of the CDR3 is TGTGCCAGCAGCTCGAACCTCGACAGCTCCAATCAGCCCCAGCATTTT. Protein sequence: CASSSNLDSSNQPQHF.

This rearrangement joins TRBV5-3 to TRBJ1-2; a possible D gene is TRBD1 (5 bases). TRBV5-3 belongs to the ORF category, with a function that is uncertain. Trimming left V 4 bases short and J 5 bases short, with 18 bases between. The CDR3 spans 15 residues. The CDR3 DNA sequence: TGTGCCAGAAGCCCCTGTAGGAGGGGTGGATATGGCTACACCTTC. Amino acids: CARSPCRRGGYGYTF.

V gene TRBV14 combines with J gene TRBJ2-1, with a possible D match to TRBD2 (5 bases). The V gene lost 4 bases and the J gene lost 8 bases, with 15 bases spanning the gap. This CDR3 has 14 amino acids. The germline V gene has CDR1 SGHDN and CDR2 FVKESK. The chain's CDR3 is CASSPWTAGDEQFF. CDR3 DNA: TGTGCCAGCAGCCCTTGGACTGCGGGCGATGAGCAGTTCTTC.

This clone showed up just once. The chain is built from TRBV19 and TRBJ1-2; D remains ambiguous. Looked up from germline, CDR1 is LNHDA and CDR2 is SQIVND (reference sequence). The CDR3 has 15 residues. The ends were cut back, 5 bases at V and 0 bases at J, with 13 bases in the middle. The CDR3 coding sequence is TGTGCCAGTAGTTCTTGGAGGGCTGCTAACTATGGCTACACCTTC. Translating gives CASSSWRAANYGYTF.

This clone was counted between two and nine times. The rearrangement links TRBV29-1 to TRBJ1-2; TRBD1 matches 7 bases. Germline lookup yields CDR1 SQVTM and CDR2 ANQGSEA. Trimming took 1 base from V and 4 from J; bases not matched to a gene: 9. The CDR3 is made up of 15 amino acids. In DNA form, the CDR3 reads TGCAGCGTTGAAGGTACCGAGACAGGGCCCTATGGCTACACCTTC. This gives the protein CSVEGTETGPYGYTF.

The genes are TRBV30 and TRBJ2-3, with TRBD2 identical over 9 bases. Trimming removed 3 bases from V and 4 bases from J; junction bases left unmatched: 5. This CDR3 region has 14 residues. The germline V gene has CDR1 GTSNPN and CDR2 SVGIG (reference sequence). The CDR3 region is CAWRRGGRADTQYF. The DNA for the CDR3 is TGTGCCTGGAGGCGGGGGGGCAGGGCAGATACGCAGTATTTT.

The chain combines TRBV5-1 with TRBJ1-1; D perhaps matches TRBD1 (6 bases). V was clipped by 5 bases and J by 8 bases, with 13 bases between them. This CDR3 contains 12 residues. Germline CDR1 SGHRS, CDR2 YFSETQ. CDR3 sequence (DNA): TGCGCCAGCAGTTTGAAAGACAGGGAAGCTTTCTTT. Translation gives CASSLKDREAFF.